Listed here are 20 T cell receptor beta chains from one sample, sequenced in a study of cytomegalovirus exposure and HLA in healthy donors. Assay: immunoSEQ multiplex PCR; the TCRdb copy retains only in-frame clones and omits some. The table lists tens of thousands of clones, approximately 94% of them singletons, with 4.4% in the top ten. Sequencing used PBMCs. The receptors were gathered from a man aged 18 to 35 in good health and CMV-seropositive.

The chain is built from TRBV6-5 and TRBJ2-7, with 12 bases identical to TRBD1. The CDR3 contains 16 residues. J gave up 5 bases and V 4 bases, and 9 bases lay outside the gene matches. CDR1 MNHEY and CDR2 SVGAGI come from the germline V gene. This CDR3 is CASSSPFGTGGHEQYF. The CDR3 DNA reads as TGTGCCAGCAGTTCTCCCTTCGGGACAGGGGGCCACGAGCAGTACTTC.

The rearrangement joins TRBV28 to TRBJ2-3, with D possibly TRBD2 on 7 matching bases. The V and J ends lost 5 bases and 3 bases respectively, with 21 bases between them. The V gene's germline CDR1 is MDHEN and CDR2 SYDVKM. CDR3 length: 17 amino acids. The CDR3 bases are TGTGCCAGCAGTCCGCCGGGGGTGGGGGGGCAGACAGATACGCAGTATTTT. Translating gives CASSPPGVGGQTDTQYF.

The V gene is TRBV28, the J gene TRBJ1-2, with D hard to call. CDR3 size: 12 residues. Trimming stripped 6 bases from V and 0 bases from J, with 5 bases between. Germline CDR1 MDHEN, CDR2 SYDVKM. CDR3 DNA sequence: TGTGCCAGCAGATCAGCTAACTATGGCTACACCTTC. This encodes CASRSANYGYTF.

The V gene is TRBV28, the J gene TRBJ1-3; 7 bases map to TRBD1. Germline CDR1 is MDHEN and CDR2 is SYDVKM. The V gene end was trimmed by 6 bases and the J gene end by 2 bases; junction bases not matched to a gene: 4. The CDR3 loop spans 14 amino acids. The CDR3 region is CASSYRGAGNTIYF. CDR3 DNA sequence: TGTGCCAGCAGCTACAGGGGAGCTGGAAACACCATATATTTT.

The rearrangement uses TRBV6-5 and TRBJ2-5; TRBD2 matches 8 bases. Germline loops: CDR1 MNHEY, CDR2 SVGAGI. Trimming took 6 bases from V and 3 from J; bases not matched to a gene: 3. The CDR3 totals 13 residues. The CDR3 reads CASRGLGKETQYF. In DNA form, the CDR3 reads TGTGCCAGCAGGGGACTAGGGAAAGAGACCCAGTACTTC.

The CDR3 DNA is TGTGCCAGCACTACAGGAATCCAAGAGACCCAGTACTTC. Its protein is CASTTGIQETQYF. The chain is built from TRBV28 and TRBJ2-5, with D possibly being TRBD1 (5 bases). Trimming cost V 7 bases and J 1 base, with 10 bases left between them. Germline CDR1 MDHEN, CDR2 SYDVKM. CDR3 length: 13 amino acids.

This clone was found once. The chain uses TRBV19 and TRBJ1-4, with D perhaps matching TRBD1 (6 bases). Germline V gene data show CDR1 as LNHDA and CDR2 as SQIVND (reference sequence). The V gene lost 3 bases and the J gene lost 2 bases, with 16 bases spanning the gap. The CDR3 is 17 amino acids. CDR3 DNA: TGTGCCAGTAGTATCCCATCGGACAGTAGGACTAATGAAAAACTGTTTTTT. Residues: CASSIPSDSRTNEKLFF.

The CDR3 here is CASSLGGDSPLHF. DNA of the CDR3: TGTGCCAGCAGTTTGGGGGGGGATTCACCCCTCCACTTT. The chain combines TRBV27 with TRBJ1-6, with TRBD1 as a possible D gene (5 bases). This CDR3 contains 13 residues. Trimming took 3 bases from V and 8 from J, leaving 8 bases between them. From germline, CDR1 is MNHEY and CDR2 SMNVEV (reference sequence).

As to this clone: This sample also contains other DNA sequences that code for the same CDR3. This sequence joins TRBV6-4 and TRBJ2-2; the D is unclear. The CDR3 is 13 amino acids. CDR1 is MRHNA and CDR2 is SNTAGT in the germline V gene. V lost 4 bases and J lost 1, with 4 bases in between. CDR3 loop: CASSAGNTGELFF. The CDR3 coding sequence is TGTGCCAGCAGTGCAGGGAACACCGGGGAGCTGTTTTTT.

V usage is TRBV30 and J usage is TRBJ1-1; D gene uncertain. CDR1 is GTSNPN, CDR2 SVGIG, per germline (reference sequence). The V and J ends lost 0 bases and 3 bases respectively, with 8 bases between them. CDR3 length: 13 amino acids. In DNA form, the CDR3 reads TGTGCCTGGAGTGTAGGAGAAGACACTGAAGCTTTCTTT. Its translation is CAWSVGEDTEAFF.

The chain uses TRBV11-3 and TRBJ1-1, with D unresolved. Trimming took off 8 bases at V and 4 bases at J, with 11 bases between the two ends. This CDR3 is 12 amino acids long. Germline V gene lookup returns CDR1 SGHNT and CDR2 YENEEA. The CDR3 DNA reads as TGTGCCAGCCGATTCCAGGCCACTGAAGCTTTCTTT. It is translated as CASRFQATEAFF.

The rearrangement uses TRBV2 and TRBJ1-2, with D possibly matching TRBD1 (5 bases). This CDR3 region has 15 residues. V was pared by 1 base and J by 5 bases, with 14 bases between. Germline-derived CDR1 and CDR2 are SNHLY and FYNNEI. CDR3 in amino acids: CASSEEQARGYGYTF. As DNA, the CDR3 is TGTGCCAGCAGTGAAGAACAGGCTCGGGGGTATGGCTACACCTTC.

The rearrangement links TRBV19 to TRBJ1-5, with D maybe TRBD1 (6 bases). CDR1 LNHDA and CDR2 SQIVND come from the germline V gene (reference sequence). The V end lost 6 bases, the J end lost 6 bases, and 18 bases lay between the germline ends. CDR3 length equals 15 residues. The CDR3: CASSSLLGAVQPQHF. The CDR3 nucleotides are TGTGCCAGTAGCTCTCTATTGGGGGCGGTTCAGCCCCAGCATTTT. Using reference TRBV19 and TRBJ1-5 for the parts outside the CDR3, the full variable domain is DGGITQSPKYLFRKEGQNVTLSCEQNLNHDAMYWYRQDPGQGLRLIYYSQIVNDFQKGDIAEGYSVSREKKESFPLTVTSAQKNPTAFYLCASSSLLGAVQPQHFGDGTRLSIL.

The chain employs TRBV19 and TRBJ1-2; possibly TRBD1 for D (6 bases). The CDR3 extends over 17 amino acids. CDR1 and CDR2 (germline): LNHDA, SQIVND (reference sequence). The V and J ends lost 1 base and 5 bases respectively, with 20 bases between them. The CDR3 is CASSIGGGGRLLYGYTF. The CDR3 region has the DNA TGTGCCAGTAGTATAGGAGGCGGGGGGCGGCTACTGTATGGCTACACCTTC.

The chain joins TRBV5-4 to TRBJ1-2; 9 nucleotides agree with TRBD1. Trimming took 4 bases from V and 9 from J; bases not matched to a gene: 7. Per germline, CDR1 SGHNT and CDR2 YYREEE (reference sequence). This CDR3 is built from 13 residues. This CDR3 is CASSHRTGESYTF. The CDR3 DNA reads TGTGCCAGCAGCCATCGGACAGGGGAGAGCTACACCTTC.

V and J are TRBV6-6 and TRBJ1-1, with D possibly TRBD1 on 5 matching bases. Germline CDR1 is MNHNY and CDR2 is SVGAGI (reference sequence). V lost 3 bases and J 0 bases, leaving 11 bases between the germline ends. CDR3 length: 15 residues. The CDR3 nucleotides are TGTGCCAGCAGTTATTTTGGGGGGATGAACACTGAAGCTTTCTTT. This translates into CASSYFGGMNTEAFF.

This clone was seen repeatedly, ten times or more. The chain recombines TRBV6-4 with TRBJ2-3; 7 nucleotides line up with TRBD1. The CDR3 length is 15 residues. V lost 0 bases to trimming and J lost 4 bases; unmatched junction nucleotides: 4. CDR1 is MRHNA and CDR2 is SNTAGT in the germline V gene. This chain's CDR3 is CASSDSGTESDTQYF. The CDR3 DNA is TGTGCCAGCAGTGACTCCGGGACAGAATCAGATACGCAGTATTTT.

This chain links TRBV5-1 with TRBJ2-7, with D possibly TRBD2 on 5 matching bases. V was clipped by 0 bases and J by 3 bases, with 7 bases between them. The CDR3 loop spans 13 amino acids. Germline V gene lookup returns CDR1 SGHRS and CDR2 YFSETQ. The DNA for the CDR3 is TGCGCCAGCAGCTTGGTCGGGATCTACGAGCAGTACTTC. Protein product: CASSLVGIYEQYF.

The chain joins TRBV5-6 to TRBJ1-4; no definite D call. V lost 1 base and J lost 3, with 7 bases in between. This CDR3 spans 14 amino acids. Germline assignment: CDR1 SGHDT and CDR2 YYEEEE. CDR3 coding DNA: TGTGCCAGCAGCTTGACAGTTGCTAATGAAAAACTGTTTTTT. It yields the protein CASSLTVANEKLFF.

J is TRBJ2-5 and V is TRBV23-1; TRBD2 aligns across 9 bases. TRBV23-1 has ORF status, its function being uncertain. J gave up 5 bases and V 9 bases, and 19 bases lay outside the gene matches. CDR3 length: 17 amino acids. The DNA for the CDR3 is TGCGCCAGGGGGCGAGTGTGCGGGAGGGCCATTAAGGAGACCCAGTACTTC. This sequence encodes CARGRVCGRAIKETQYF.